This T cell receptor beta chain emerged from a study of blood T cell repertoires in COVID-19. This clone was observed a few times. Only in-frame clones appear in the TCRdb table, and some are missing; sequencing was by immunoSEQ multiplex PCR. The sample has under 250,000 clones, about four fifths seen once. The receptor was derived from a man in his forties with active or convalescent COVID-19. The sample consisted of peripheral blood.

CDR3 nucleotide sequence: TGCAGTGCTACTGATAGACTAGCGGGGTCCTACGAGCAGTACTTC. It specifies CSATDRLAGSYEQYF. This chain links TRBV20-1 with TRBJ2-7; 11 nucleotides line up with TRBD2. The CDR3 is 15 residues long. After removal of 4 bases from V and 1 base from J, the junction contained 6 bases not matched to a gene. CDR1 and CDR2 from the germline V gene are DFQATT and SNEGSKA (reference sequence).